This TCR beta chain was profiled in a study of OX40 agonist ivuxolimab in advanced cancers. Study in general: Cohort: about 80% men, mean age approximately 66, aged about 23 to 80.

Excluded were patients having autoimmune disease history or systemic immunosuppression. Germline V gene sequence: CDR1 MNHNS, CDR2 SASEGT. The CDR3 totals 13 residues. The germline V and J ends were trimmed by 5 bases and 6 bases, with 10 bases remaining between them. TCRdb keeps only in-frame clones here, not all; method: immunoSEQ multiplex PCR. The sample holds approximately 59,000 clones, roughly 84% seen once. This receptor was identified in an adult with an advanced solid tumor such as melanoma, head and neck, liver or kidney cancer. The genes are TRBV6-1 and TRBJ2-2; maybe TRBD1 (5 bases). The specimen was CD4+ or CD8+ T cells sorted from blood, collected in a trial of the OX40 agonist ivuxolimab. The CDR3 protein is CASSPDRAGELFF. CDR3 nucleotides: TGTGCCAGCAGTCCTGACAGAGCCGGGGAGCTGTTTTTT.